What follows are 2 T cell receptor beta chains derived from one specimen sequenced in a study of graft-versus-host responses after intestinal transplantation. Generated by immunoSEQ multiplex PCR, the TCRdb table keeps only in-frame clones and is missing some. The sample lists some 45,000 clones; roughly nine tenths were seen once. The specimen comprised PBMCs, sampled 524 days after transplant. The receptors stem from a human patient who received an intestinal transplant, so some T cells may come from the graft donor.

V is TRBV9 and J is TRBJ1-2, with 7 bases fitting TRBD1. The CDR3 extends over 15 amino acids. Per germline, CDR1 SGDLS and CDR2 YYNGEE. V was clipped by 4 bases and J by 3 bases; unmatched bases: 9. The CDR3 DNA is TGTGCCAGCAGCCCCCGACAGGGAGGGGACTATGGCTACACCTTC. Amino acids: CASSPRQGGDYGYTF.

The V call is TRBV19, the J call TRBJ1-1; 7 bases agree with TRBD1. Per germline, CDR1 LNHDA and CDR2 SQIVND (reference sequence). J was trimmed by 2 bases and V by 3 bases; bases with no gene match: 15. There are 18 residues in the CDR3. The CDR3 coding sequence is TGTGCCAGTAGTATCCTATCTCCGGCACAGGGGCTAAACACTGAAGCTTTCTTT. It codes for CASSILSPAQGLNTEAFF.